This T cell receptor (beta chain) was retrieved from a study of T cell responses to AZD1222 COVID-19 vaccine. Study-wide findings and caveats: Researchers took repertoire samples only after the peak T cell response had come. The donor cohort was predominantly white British with a female majority, and clonal diversity may have been underestimated. Once two AZD1222 doses were given, Spike-specific TCR breadth and depth went up. Reportedly, nearly half the spike-specific TCRs target unmutated variant regions.

To note about this clone: The antigen is unknown.

V lost 1 base, J lost 3 bases, and 13 bases lay in between. The CDR3 is 15 residues long. Germline assignment: CDR1 GTSNPN and CDR2 SVGIG (reference sequence). TCRdb's copy holds only in-frame clones and misses some; the assay was immunoSEQ multiplex PCR. The sample lists 150,000 or so clones; roughly 88% were seen once. The chain couples TRBV30 to TRBJ1-5, with a possible D match to TRBD1 (6 bases). The material was peripheral blood, obtained on day 0 of AZD1222 vaccination. The clonotype originates from an adult in good health. In nucleotides, the CDR3 is TGTGCCTGGAGTGGGGGGGCAGGGGACAATCAGCCCCAGCATTTT. Translation gives CAWSGGAGDNQPQHF.